This passage covers 25 T cell receptor beta chains from one sample sequenced in a study of beta chain features in type 1 diabetes. Expressed TCRB transcripts were sequenced, since all the RNA that had been isolated was reverse transcribed. Here immunoSEQ multiplex PCR was the method, and the copy in TCRdb shows in-frame clones only, minus some. The table shows 350,000 to 400,000 clones, with around 16% occurring only once. Sample: naive CD4+ T cells from blood. These receptor sequences come from a woman younger than 30 in good health.

This clone has a handful of counts. The chain combines TRBV5-5 with TRBJ1-5, with 11 bases identical to TRBD1. V trimming: 4 bases; J trimming: 4 bases; junction bases outside the gene matches: 7. Germline V CDR1 and CDR2: SGHKS, YYEKEE (reference sequence). CDR3 size: 16 residues. The CDR3 region is CASSIRTGGSNQPQHF. The CDR3 bases are TGTGCCAGCAGCATCCGGACAGGGGGCTCGAATCAGCCCCAGCATTTT.

As to this clone: Other DNA sequences from this sample encode an identical CDR3 as well. The chain uses TRBV18 and TRBJ2-3, with a tentative D call TRBD1 (5 bases). The germline gives CDR1 KGHSH, CDR2 LQKENI. Trimming stripped 3 bases from V and 3 bases from J, with 10 bases between. The CDR3 runs to 14 residues. In DNA form, the CDR3 reads TGTGCCAGCTCACCTACAGGCGGAACAGATACGCAGTATTTT. Protein sequence: CASSPTGGTDTQYF.

This clone has a handful of counts. The V call is TRBV5-4, the J call TRBJ2-7, with D tentatively TRBD2 (5 bases). Germline V gene lookup returns CDR1 SGHNT and CDR2 YYREEE (reference sequence). V was clipped by 2 bases and J by 1 base, with 16 bases between them. This CDR3 has 16 residues. The CDR3 sequence: CASSLPKGRGSYEQYF. CDR3 coding DNA: TGTGCCAGCAGCTTACCTAAAGGACGCGGGTCCTACGAGCAGTACTTC. Combining the CDR3 with reference TRBV5-4 and TRBJ2-7 gives the whole variable domain ETGVTQSPTHLIKTRGQQVTLRCSSQSGHNTVSWYQQALGQGPQFIFQYYREEENGRGNFPPRFSGLQFPNYSSELNVNALELDDSALYLCASSLPKGRGSYEQYFGPGTRLTVT.

The rearrangement uses TRBV7-9 and TRBJ2-4; 9 bases are a match to TRBD2. The CDR3 covers 19 residues. The germline V gene encodes CDR1 SEHNR and CDR2 FQNEAQ (reference sequence). J was trimmed by 1 base and V by 1 base; bases with no gene match: 11. The CDR3 DNA reads as TGTGCCAGCAGCTTAGAGGCGAGCGGGAGGATGAGGGCCAAAAACATTCAGTACTTC. It codes for CASSLEASGRMRAKNIQYF.

The rearrangement uses TRBV28 and TRBJ2-2; D is uncertain. V lost 10 bases and J 0 bases, leaving 15 bases between the germline ends. Germline CDR1 and CDR2: MDHEN and SYDVKM. The CDR3 contains 15 residues. CDR3 loop: CATSEVPTNTGELFF. CDR3 coding DNA: TGTGCCACTTCAGAGGTCCCAACGAACACCGGGGAGCTGTTTTTT.

This chain joins TRBV29-1 and TRBJ2-7; 12 nucleotides match TRBD2. The CDR3 has 14 amino acids. Germline lookup yields CDR1 SQVTM and CDR2 ANQGSEA. V gave up 7 bases and J gave up 4 bases; unmatched junction bases: 8. The CDR3 protein is CSAKPGLAGYEQYF. CDR3 nucleotides: TGCAGCGCCAAGCCGGGACTAGCGGGTTACGAGCAGTACTTC.

The sample holds a few counts of this clone. This chain uses TRBV25-1 with TRBJ2-7; D is undetermined. The CDR3 extends over 12 amino acids. Trimming cost V 8 bases and J 6 bases, with 14 bases left between them. Germline V lookup: CDR1 MGHDK, CDR2 SYGVNS. CDR3 residues: CASARQVAEQYF. In nucleotides, the CDR3 is TGTGCCAGCGCCCGCCAAGTGGCCGAGCAGTACTTC.

This chain uses TRBV10-3 with TRBJ1-2, with a tentative D call TRBD1 (6 bases). This CDR3 spans 13 amino acids. Germline assignment: CDR1 ENHRY and CDR2 SYGVKD. V dropped 6 bases and J dropped 0 bases, with 8 bases sitting between them. The CDR3: CAISDRSNYGYTF. CDR3 bases: TGTGCCATCAGCGACAGGTCTAACTATGGCTACACCTTC.

The gene calls are TRBV5-4 and TRBJ2-5, with D unclear. Germline V gives CDR1 SGHNT, CDR2 YYREEE (reference sequence). The CDR3 consists of 13 residues. Deletions cut 4 bases from V and 2 bases from J, with 9 bases between. CDR3 sequence: CASSPQAQETQYF. The CDR3 DNA sequence: TGTGCCAGCAGCCCTCAGGCTCAAGAGACCCAGTACTTC.

The J gene is TRBJ1-5, the V gene TRBV28, with 10 bases that match TRBD1. Germline assignment: CDR1 MDHEN and CDR2 SYDVKM. This CDR3 region has 16 residues. V lost 4 bases, J lost 6 bases, and 9 bases stayed unmatched. The CDR3 loop reads CASSSPGQGSSQPQHF. CDR3 bases: TGTGCCAGCAGTTCTCCGGGACAGGGGTCTAGTCAGCCCCAGCATTTT.

This clone was picked up a small number of times. The CDR3 coding sequence is TGTGCCAGCAGTGAGGGACTAGCGGGCTGGGAGACGCAGTATTTT. As protein: CASSEGLAGWETQYF. The chain is built from TRBV27 and TRBJ2-3; TRBD2 matches at 12 bases. This CDR3 is 15 amino acids long. CDR1 MNHEY and CDR2 SMNVEV come from the germline V gene (reference sequence). The trim removed 5 bases at V and 9 bases at J, leaving 9 bases unmatched.

Of note for this clone: Other DNA sequences in the same sample also yield this CDR3. The chain joins TRBV5-6 to TRBJ1-1; D not resolved. Trimming left V 0 bases short and J 1 base short, with 4 bases between. CDR1 is SGHDT and CDR2 is YYEEEE in the germline V gene. This CDR3 is built from 13 residues. The CDR3 is CASSLDRNTEAFF. CDR3 DNA sequence: TGTGCCAGCAGCTTGGACAGGAACACTGAAGCTTTCTTT. The entire variable domain, with the rest obtained from reference TRBV5-6 and TRBJ1-1, is as follows: DAGVTQSPTHLIKTRGQQVTLRCSPKSGHDTVSWYQQALGQGPQFIFQYYEEEERQRGNFPDRFSGHQFPNYSSELNVNALLLGDSALYLCASSLDRNTEAFFGQGTRLTVV.

The chain couples TRBV29-1 to TRBJ1-1; the D is unclear. The CDR3 covers 13 residues. Germline CDR1 SQVTM, CDR2 ANQGSEA. Trimming pared 5 bases from V and 1 base from J, leaving 11 bases between. The CDR3 sequence: CSVSEGTNTEAFF. In nucleotides, the CDR3 is TGCAGCGTTTCGGAGGGAACGAACACTGAAGCTTTCTTT.

This clone was seen only a few times. The chain carries TRBV7-2 and TRBJ2-1; 8 nucleotides line up with TRBD2. The ends lost 1 base at V and 6 bases at J; junction bases unmatched: 11. The CDR3 is made up of 17 amino acids. Germline CDR1 reads SGHTA; CDR2 reads FQGNSA. CDR3 protein: CASSLGSSGSRFNEQFF. CDR3 bases: TGTGCCAGCAGCTTAGGTAGCAGCGGGAGCCGGTTCAATGAGCAGTTCTTC.

This chain uses TRBV11-1 with TRBJ2-1; 8 bases are shared with TRBD2. J lost 4 bases, V lost 5 bases, and 7 bases had no gene match. Germline V CDR1 and CDR2: SGHAT, FQDESV (reference sequence). CDR3 size: 15 residues. In nucleotides, the CDR3 is TGTGCCAGCAGCCCAGCGGGAGTACGGTACAATGAGCAGTTCTTC. Translating it yields CASSPAGVRYNEQFF. The full variable domain, rest sourced from reference TRBV11-1 and TRBJ2-1, is EAEVAQSPRYKITEKSQAVAFWCDPISGHATLYWYRQILGQGPELLVQFQDESVVDDSQLPKDRFSAERLKGVDSTLKIQPAELGDSAMYLCASSPAGVRYNEQFFGPGTRLTVL.

V and J are TRBV7-9 and TRBJ2-5; 13 bases are a match to TRBD2. The V gene's germline CDR1 is SEHNR and CDR2 FQNEAQ (reference sequence). V lost 4 bases, J lost 5 bases, and 4 bases stayed unmatched. The CDR3 is made up of 15 amino acids. The CDR3 sequence is CASSSGLAGFETQYF. CDR3 coding DNA: TGTGCCAGCAGCTCGGGACTAGCGGGATTTGAGACCCAGTACTTC.

The genes are TRBV27 and TRBJ1-1, with unresolved D. CDR3 length: 12 residues. The V gene lost 4 bases and the J gene lost 0 bases, with 3 bases spanning the gap. Germline V gene data show CDR1 as MNHEY and CDR2 as SMNVEV (reference sequence). Here the CDR3 reads CASSSMNTEAFF. The CDR3, as DNA: TGTGCCAGCAGTTCCATGAACACTGAAGCTTTCTTT.

The gene calls are TRBV7-9 and TRBJ2-1; the match to TRBD2 covers 11 bases. V lost 5 bases and J lost 6; bases outside the gene matches: 9. Looked up from germline, CDR1 is SEHNR and CDR2 is FQNEAQ (reference sequence). This CDR3 has 16 residues. The CDR3 nucleotides are TGTGCCAGCAGCCAGATGATTAGCGGGAGGGCCAATGAGCAGTTCTTC. Protein product: CASSQMISGRANEQFF. Together with reference TRBV7-9 and TRBJ2-1, the CDR3 gives the full variable domain: DTGVSQNPRHKITKRGQNVTFRCDPISEHNRLYWYRQTLGQGPEFLTYFQNEAQLEKSRLLSDRFSAERPKGSFSTLEIQRTEQGDSAMYLCASSQMISGRANEQFFGPGTRLTVL.

This clone came up a few times. The chain couples TRBV19 to TRBJ2-7; possible D gene TRBD1, 6 bases. V was pared by 4 bases and J by 0 bases, with 7 bases between. The CDR3 runs 13 residues. Germline V lookup: CDR1 LNHDA, CDR2 SQIVND (reference sequence). Written as DNA, the CDR3 is TGTGCCAGTAGTAGGACAGTCTCCTACGAGCAGTACTTC. Its protein is CASSRTVSYEQYF.

This clone showed up just a few times. The chain is built from TRBV25-1 and TRBJ1-3, with a tentative D call TRBD1 (6 bases). From germline, CDR1 is MGHDK and CDR2 SYGVNS. Trimming stripped 7 bases from V and 0 bases from J, with 13 bases between. CDR3 size: 15 residues. The CDR3: CASNGQTSSGNTIYF. CDR3 sequence (DNA): TGTGCCAGCAACGGACAGACCAGCTCTGGAAACACCATATATTTT.

This clone has a handful of counts. The chain employs TRBV4-1 and TRBJ2-1; 7 bases agree with TRBD2. The CDR3 length is 17 residues. Germline-derived CDR1 and CDR2 are MGHRA and YSYEKL. The junction had 13 bases not matched to a gene; V was cut back by 0 bases and J by 8 bases. CDR3 loop: CASSQELVGEGRDEQFF. CDR3 DNA: TGCGCCAGCAGCCAAGAGTTAGTTGGGGAGGGCCGAGATGAGCAGTTCTTC.

The rearrangement links TRBV27 to TRBJ2-2; tentative D call: TRBD1 (5 bases). Germline CDR1 is MNHEY and CDR2 is SMNVEV (reference sequence). This CDR3 spans 15 amino acids. The germline V and J ends were trimmed by 6 bases and 2 bases, with 13 bases remaining between them. The CDR3 nucleotides read TGTGCCAGCAGAATATCCAGGGTAAACACCGGGGAGCTGTTTTTT. Amino acid sequence: CASRISRVNTGELFF.

V gene TRBV27 combines with J gene TRBJ2-7, with 7 bases fitting TRBD2. V was clipped by 4 bases and J by 6 bases; unmatched bases: 18. CDR1 is MNHEY, CDR2 SMNVEV, per germline (reference sequence). The CDR3 is 17 residues long. This CDR3 reads CASSWQASGSTPGEQYF. The DNA of the CDR3 is TGTGCCAGCAGTTGGCAGGCTAGCGGTTCTACACCGGGCGAGCAGTACTTC.

This clone was detected only a few times. This chain joins TRBV9 and TRBJ1-2, with a weak D call TRBD1 (5 bases). CDR1 and CDR2 (germline): SGDLS, YYNGEE. V was pared by 0 bases and J by 5 bases, with 11 bases between. This CDR3 is 14 amino acids long. Here the CDR3 DNA reads TGTGCCAGCAGCGTAGGGCAGGGAGGTTATGGCTACACCTTC. Amino acids: CASSVGQGGYGYTF. Drawing the rest from reference TRBV9 and TRBJ1-2, the complete variable domain is DSGVTQTPKHLITATGQRVTLRCSPRSGDLSVYWYQQSLDQGLQFLIQYYNGEERAKGNILERFSAQQFPDLHSELNLSSLELGDSALYFCASSVGQGGYGYTFGSGTRLTVV.

The chain uses TRBV29-1 and TRBJ1-2; 9 positions agree with TRBD1. The CDR3 is 14 amino acids. Germline CDR1 is SQVTM and CDR2 is ANQGSEA. After removal of 5 bases from V and 4 bases from J, the junction contained 8 bases not matched to a gene. The CDR3 is CSVPGQGRSYGYTF. For the CDR3, the DNA is TGCAGCGTTCCCGGACAGGGGAGGTCCTATGGCTACACCTTC.